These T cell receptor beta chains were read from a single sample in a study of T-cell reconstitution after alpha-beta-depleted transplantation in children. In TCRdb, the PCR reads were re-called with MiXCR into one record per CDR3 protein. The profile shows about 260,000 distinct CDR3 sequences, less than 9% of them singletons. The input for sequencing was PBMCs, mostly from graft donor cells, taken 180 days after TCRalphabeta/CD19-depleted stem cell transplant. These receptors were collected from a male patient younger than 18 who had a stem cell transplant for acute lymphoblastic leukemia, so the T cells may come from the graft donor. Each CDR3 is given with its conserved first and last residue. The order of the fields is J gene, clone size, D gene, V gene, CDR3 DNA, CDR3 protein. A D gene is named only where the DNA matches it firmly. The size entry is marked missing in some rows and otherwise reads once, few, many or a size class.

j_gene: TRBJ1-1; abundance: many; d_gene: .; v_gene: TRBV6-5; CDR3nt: TGTGCCAGCAGTTACAGACAGATACTGAACACTGAAGCTTTCTTT; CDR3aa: CASSYRQILNTEAFF
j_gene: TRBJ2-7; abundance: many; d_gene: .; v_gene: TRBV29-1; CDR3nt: TGCAGCGTTGATCTGGGCTACGAGCAGTACTTC; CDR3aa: CSVDLGYEQYF
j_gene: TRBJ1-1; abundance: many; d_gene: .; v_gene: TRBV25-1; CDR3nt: TGTGCCAGCAGTGAATTTAAGGGGCGGAACACTGAAGCTTTCTTT; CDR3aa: CASSEFKGRNTEAFF
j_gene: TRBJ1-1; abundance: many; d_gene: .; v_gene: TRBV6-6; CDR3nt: TGTGCCAGCAGTTACCGAGGAGGCCCTGAAGCTTTCTTT; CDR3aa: CASSYRGGPEAFF
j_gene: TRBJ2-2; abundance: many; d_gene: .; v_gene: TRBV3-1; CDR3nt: TGTGCCAGCAGCCGAGGCCTGGCCGGGGAGCTGTTTTTT; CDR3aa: CASSRGLAGELFF
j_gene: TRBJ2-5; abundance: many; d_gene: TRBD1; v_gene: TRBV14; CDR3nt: TGTGCCAGCAGCAGAGAAGATAAACCGGGACAGGGGGCGCGGAGACAAGAGACCCAGTACTTC; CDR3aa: CASSREDKPGQGARRQETQYF
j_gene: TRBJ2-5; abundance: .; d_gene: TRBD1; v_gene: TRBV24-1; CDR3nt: TGTGCCACCAGGGGGACAGGGTGGCGAGAGACCCAGTACTTC; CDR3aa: CATRGTGWRETQYF
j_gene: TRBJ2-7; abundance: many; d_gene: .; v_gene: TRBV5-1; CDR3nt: TGCGCCAGCAGCTTAACTCCGGGACCCCAGTACTTC; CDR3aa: CASSLTPGPQYF
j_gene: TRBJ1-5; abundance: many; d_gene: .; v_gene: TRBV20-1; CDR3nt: TGCAGTGCTAGAGATTCCGGGGGGCGGAGCAATCAGCCCCAGCATTTT; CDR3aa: CSARDSGGRSNQPQHF
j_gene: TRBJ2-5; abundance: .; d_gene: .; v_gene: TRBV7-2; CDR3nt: TGTGACAGCAGCCGCCAAGAGACCCAGTACTTC; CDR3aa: CDSSRQETQYF
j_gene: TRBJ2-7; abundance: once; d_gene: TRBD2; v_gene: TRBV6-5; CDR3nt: TGTGCCACAGCAGTAGATAGCGGGGGCTCCTCCTACGAGCAGTACTTC; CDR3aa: CATAVDSGGSSYEQYF
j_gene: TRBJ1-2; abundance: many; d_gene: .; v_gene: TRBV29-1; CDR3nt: TGCAGCGCCCTACAAGATGGCTACACCTTC; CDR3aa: CSALQDGYTF
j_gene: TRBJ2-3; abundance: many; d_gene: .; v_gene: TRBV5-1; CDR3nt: TGCGCCAGCAGCTTTAGAGGGAGCGAAGGAACAGATACGCAGTATTTT; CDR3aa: CASSFRGSEGTDTQYF
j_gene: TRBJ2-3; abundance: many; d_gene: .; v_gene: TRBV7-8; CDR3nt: TGTGCCAGCAGCTCCGCTAGGGGCACAGATACGCAGTATTTT; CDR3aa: CASSSARGTDTQYF
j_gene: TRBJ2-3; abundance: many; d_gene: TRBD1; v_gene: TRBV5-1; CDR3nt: TGCGCCAGCAGGCTGACAGGGACCACAGATACGCAGTATTTT; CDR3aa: CASRLTGTTDTQYF
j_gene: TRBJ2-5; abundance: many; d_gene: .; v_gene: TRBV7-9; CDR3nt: TGTGCCAGCAGCCCCGGATTCGCAATACTGAAAGAGACCCAGTACTTC; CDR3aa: CASSPGFAILKETQYF
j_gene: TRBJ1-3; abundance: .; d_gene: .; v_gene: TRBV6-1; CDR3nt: TGTGCCAGCAGTCCCACGGGGGCTGGAAACACCATATATTTT; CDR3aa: CASSPTGAGNTIYF
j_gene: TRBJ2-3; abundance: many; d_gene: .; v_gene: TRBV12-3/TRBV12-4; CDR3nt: TGTGCCAGCACCCTACAAGGGGGATCAGATACGCAGTATTTT; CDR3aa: CASTLQGGSDTQYF
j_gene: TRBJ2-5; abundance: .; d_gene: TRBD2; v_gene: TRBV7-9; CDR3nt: TGTGCCAGCAGCAATAGAGCGGGAGTGGAGACCCAGTACTTC; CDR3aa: CASSNRAGVETQYF
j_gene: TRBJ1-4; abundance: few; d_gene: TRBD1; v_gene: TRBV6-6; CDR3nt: TGTGCCAGCAGAAACAGGGGATATGAAAAACTGTTTTTT; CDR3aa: CASRNRGYEKLFF
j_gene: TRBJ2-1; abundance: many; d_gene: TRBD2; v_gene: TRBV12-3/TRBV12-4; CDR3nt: TGTGCCAGCTGGTCCCTAGCGGGGGGACGGGGCAATGAGCAGTTCTTC; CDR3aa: CASWSLAGGRGNEQFF
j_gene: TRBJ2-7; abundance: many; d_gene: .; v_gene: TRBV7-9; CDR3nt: TGTGCCAGCAGCTTAGAACAGGGAGGCTCCTACGAGCAGTACTTC; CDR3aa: CASSLEQGGSYEQYF
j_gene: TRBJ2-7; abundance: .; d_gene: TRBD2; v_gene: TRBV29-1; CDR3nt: TGCAGCGCTGGACTAGCGGGAGAACACGAGCAGTACTTC; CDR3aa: CSAGLAGEHEQYF
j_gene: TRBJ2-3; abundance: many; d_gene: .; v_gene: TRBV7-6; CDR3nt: TGTGCCAGCAGCTCCATTACCCGCCCGGATACGCAGTATTTT; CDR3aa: CASSSITRPDTQYF
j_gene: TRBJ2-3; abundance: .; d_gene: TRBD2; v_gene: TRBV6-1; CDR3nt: TGTGCCAGCAAAGGGGCGGGGGGCGTGTGCAGCACAGATACGCAGTATTTT; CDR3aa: CASKGAGGVCSTDTQYF
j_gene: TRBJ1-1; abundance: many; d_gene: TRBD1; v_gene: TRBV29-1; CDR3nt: TGCAGCGTTGAGGGACAGGGGAACACTGAAGCTTTCTTT; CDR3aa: CSVEGQGNTEAFF
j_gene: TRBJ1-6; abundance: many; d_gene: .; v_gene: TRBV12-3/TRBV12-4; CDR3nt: TGTGCCAGCAGTTTAAGTGGAATGGGTCGTTATAATTCACCCCTCCACTTT; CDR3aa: CASSLSGMGRYNSPLHF
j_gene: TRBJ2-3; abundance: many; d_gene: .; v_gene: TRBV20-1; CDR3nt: TGCAGTGCTAGCGGGGGCGATACGCAGTATTTT; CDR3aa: CSASGGDTQYF
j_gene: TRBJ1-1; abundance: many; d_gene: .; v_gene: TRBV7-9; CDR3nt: TGTGCCAGCAGCTTTTCAGGGTCCACTGAAGCTTTCTTT; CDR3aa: CASSFSGSTEAFF
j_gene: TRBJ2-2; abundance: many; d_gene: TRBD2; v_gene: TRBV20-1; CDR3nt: TGCAGTGCTAGTAGTGGACTAGCTACCGGGGAGCTGTTTTTT; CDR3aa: CSASSGLATGELFF
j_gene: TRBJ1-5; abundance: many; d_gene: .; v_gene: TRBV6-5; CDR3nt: TGTGCCAGCAGTCCTCCAGGTCAGCCCCAGCATTTT; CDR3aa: CASSPPGQPQHF
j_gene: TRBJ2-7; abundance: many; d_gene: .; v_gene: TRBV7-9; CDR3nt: TGTGCCAGCAGTGCCCCAGCCACCTACGAGCAGTACTTC; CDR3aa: CASSAPATYEQYF
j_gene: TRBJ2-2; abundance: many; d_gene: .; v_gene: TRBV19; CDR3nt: TGTGCCAGTAGTGGGGAACTGGGATCGAACACCGGGGAGCTGTTTTTT; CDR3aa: CASSGELGSNTGELFF
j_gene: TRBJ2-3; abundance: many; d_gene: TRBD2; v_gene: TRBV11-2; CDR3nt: TGTGCCAGCAGCCAGGGACTAGCAAGCACAGATACGCAGTATTTT; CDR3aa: CASSQGLASTDTQYF
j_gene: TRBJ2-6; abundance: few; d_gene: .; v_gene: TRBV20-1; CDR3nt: TGCAGTGCTAGGGAGGGGGGGGCCAACGTCCTGACTTTC; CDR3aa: CSAREGGANVLTF
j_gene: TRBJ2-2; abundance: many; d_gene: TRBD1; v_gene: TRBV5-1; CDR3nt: TGCGCCAGCAGCTCGGGACAGGGTTGGACCGGGGAGCTGTTTTTT; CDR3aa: CASSSGQGWTGELFF
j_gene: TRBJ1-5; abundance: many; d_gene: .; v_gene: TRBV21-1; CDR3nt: TGTGCCAGCAGACTTACGAAGACCGGACGGAGTAGCAATCAGCCCCAGCATTTT; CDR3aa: CASRLTKTGRSSNQPQHF
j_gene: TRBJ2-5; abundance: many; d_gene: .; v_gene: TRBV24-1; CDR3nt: TGTGCCACCAGTGATTGGGCGGGCGGATTCCAAGAGACCCAGTACTTC; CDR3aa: CATSDWAGGFQETQYF
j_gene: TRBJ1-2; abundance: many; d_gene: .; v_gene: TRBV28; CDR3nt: TGTGCCAGCAATGGACAAGACTATGGCTACACCTTC; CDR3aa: CASNGQDYGYTF